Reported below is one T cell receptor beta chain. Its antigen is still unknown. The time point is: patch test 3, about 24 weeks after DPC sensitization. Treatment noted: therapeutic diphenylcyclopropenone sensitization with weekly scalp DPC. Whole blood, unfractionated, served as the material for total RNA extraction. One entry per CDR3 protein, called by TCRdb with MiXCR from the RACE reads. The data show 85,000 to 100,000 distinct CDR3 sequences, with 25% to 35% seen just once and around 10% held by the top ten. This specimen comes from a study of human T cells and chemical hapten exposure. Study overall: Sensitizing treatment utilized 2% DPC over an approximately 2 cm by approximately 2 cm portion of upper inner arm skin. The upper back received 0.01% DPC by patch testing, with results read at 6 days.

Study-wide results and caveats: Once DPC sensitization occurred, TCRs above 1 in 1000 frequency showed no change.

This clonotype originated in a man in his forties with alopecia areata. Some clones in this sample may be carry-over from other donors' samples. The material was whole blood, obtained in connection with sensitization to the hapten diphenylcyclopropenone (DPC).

CDR3 DNA sequence: TGTGCCAGCAGCTCCCCACTAGGGTCTCAGTACTTC. This codes for CASSSPLGSQYF. This chain joins TRBV7-6 and TRBJ2-5; D may be TRBD2 (5 bases). The germline CDR1 and CDR2 sequences are SGHVS and FNYEAQ. V lost 4 bases to trimming and J lost 11 bases, with 14 bases between them. This CDR3 comprises 12 residues.